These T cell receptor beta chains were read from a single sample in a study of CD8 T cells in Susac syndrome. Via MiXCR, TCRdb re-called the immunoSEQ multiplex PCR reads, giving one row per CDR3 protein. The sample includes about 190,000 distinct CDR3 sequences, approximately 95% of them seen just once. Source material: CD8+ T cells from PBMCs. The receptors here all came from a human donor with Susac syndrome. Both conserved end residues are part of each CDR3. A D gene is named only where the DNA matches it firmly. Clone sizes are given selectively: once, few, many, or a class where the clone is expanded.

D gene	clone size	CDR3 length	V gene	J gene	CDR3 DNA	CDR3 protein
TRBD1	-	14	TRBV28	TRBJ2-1	TGTGCCAGCAGTTCAGGACAGGGGGTGGATGAGCAGTTCTTC	CASSSGQGVDEQFF
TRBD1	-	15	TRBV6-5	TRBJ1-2	TGTGCCAGCAGTTACTCCACAGGGGGCGACTATGGCTACACCTTC	CASSYSTGGDYGYTF
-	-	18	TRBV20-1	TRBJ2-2	TGCAGTGCTAGAGTCCCGGGACCCATGATGCCGAACACCGGGGAGCTGTTTTTT	CSARVPGPMMPNTGELFF
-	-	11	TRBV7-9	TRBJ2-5	TGTGCCAGCAGCGGAAAGGAGACCCAGTACTTC	CASSGKETQYF
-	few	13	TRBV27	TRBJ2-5	TGTGCCAGCAGTTTAATAGTTCGGGAGACCCAGTACTTC	CASSLIVRETQYF
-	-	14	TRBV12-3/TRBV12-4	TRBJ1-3	TGTGCCAGCAGTTTAAACCCCTCTGGAAACACCATATATTTT	CASSLNPSGNTIYF
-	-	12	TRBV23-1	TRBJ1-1	TGCGCCAGCGGGATGGGGAACACTGAAGCTTTCTTT	CASGMGNTEAFF
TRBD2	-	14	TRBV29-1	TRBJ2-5	TGCAGCCCCGAACCAGGGAGGGTCCAAGAGACCCAGTACTTC	CSPEPGRVQETQYF
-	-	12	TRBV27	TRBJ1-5	TGTGCCAGCGGGGACATGGATCAGCCCCAGCATTTT	CASGDMDQPQHF
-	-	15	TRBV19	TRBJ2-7	TGTGCCAGTAGTGTGGGGACACTCGCCTTCTACGAGCAGTACTTC	CASSVGTLAFYEQYF
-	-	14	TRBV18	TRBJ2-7	TGTGCCAGCTCGCCAGAAACAGGGAATCACGAGCAGTACTTC	CASSPETGNHEQYF
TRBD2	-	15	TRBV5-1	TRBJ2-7	TGCGCCAGCAGCTATGGACTAGCGGGCACCTACGAGCAGTACTTC	CASSYGLAGTYEQYF
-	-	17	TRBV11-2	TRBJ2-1	TGTGCCAGCAGCTTAGAAATGAGGACCTCCGCTAATAATGAGCAGTTCTTC	CASSLEMRTSANNEQFF
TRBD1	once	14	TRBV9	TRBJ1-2	TGTGCCAGCAGCGAGGGGGGGACAGGGACGGGCTACACCTTC	CASSEGGTGTGYTF
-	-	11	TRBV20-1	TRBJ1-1	TGCAGTGCTCCAATTTATTATGAAGCTTTCTTT	CSAPIYYEAFF
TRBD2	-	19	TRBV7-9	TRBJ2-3	TGTGCCAGCAGCACGTCCTTTGTCGGTAGCGGGAGGAGAACAGATACGCAGTATTTT	CASSTSFVGSGRRTDTQYF
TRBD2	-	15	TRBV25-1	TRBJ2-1	TGTGCCAGCACCCCGCGGCGGGGGGGCCGAGATGAGCAGTTCTTC	CASTPRRGGRDEQFF
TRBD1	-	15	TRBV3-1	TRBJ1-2	TGTGCCAGCAGCCAAGAAGAGGGGGCAATCTATGGCTACACCTTC	CASSQEEGAIYGYTF
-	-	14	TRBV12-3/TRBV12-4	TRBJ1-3	TGTGCCAGCAGTTTTTCAACAGGCGGAAACACCATATATTTT	CASSFSTGGNTIYF
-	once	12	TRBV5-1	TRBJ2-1	TGCGCCAGCCAAAAGGGCCGTAATGAGCAGTTCTTC	CASQKGRNEQFF
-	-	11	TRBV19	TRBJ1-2	TGTGCCAGTAGTGCCAGCTATGGCTACACCTTC	CASSASYGYTF
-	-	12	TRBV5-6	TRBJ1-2	TGTGCCAGCACCGGGACTGAGGATGGCTACACCTTC	CASTGTEDGYTF
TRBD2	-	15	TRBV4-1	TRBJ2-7	TGCGCCAGCAGCCAAGAGGGCGGGGGGGCCGACGAGCAGTACTTC	CASSQEGGGADEQYF
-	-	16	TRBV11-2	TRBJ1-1	TGTGCCAGCAGCTTAAAATTGGGACTCGCTTTGCCTGAAGCTTTCTTT	CASSLKLGLALPEAFF
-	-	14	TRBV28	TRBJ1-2	TGTGCCAGCAGTTTGGGCGGGCAGGACTATGGCTACACCTTC	CASSLGGQDYGYTF
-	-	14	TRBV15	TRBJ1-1	TGTGCCACCAGCAGAGATCAGATGAACACTGAAGCTTTCTTT	CATSRDQMNTEAFF
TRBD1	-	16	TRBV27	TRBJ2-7	TGTGCCAGCAGTTTATCGAAGGGGACAGTCTCCTACGAGCAGTACTTC	CASSLSKGTVSYEQYF
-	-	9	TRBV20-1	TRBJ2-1	TGCAGTGCTAGGTATGAGCAGTTCTTC	CSARYEQFF
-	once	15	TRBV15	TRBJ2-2	TGTGCCACCAGCAGAGAGGGAGGTATTACCGGGGAGCTGTTTTTT	CATSREGGITGELFF
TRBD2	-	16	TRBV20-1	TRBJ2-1	TGCAGTGCTAGAGATCTAGCGGGAGTTGGCTACAATGAGCAGTTCTTC	CSARDLAGVGYNEQFF
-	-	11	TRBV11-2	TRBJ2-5	TGTGCCAGCAGCTTAAAAGAGACCCAGTACTTC	CASSLKETQYF
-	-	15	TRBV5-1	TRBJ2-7	TGCGCCAGCAGCTTACCGGGTTTTGGGACCTACGAGCAGTACTTC	CASSLPGFGTYEQYF
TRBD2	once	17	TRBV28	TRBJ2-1	TGTGCCATACAGACTAGCGACGGATTGGAGGTATCTAATGAGCAGTTCTTC	CAIQTSDGLEVSNEQFF
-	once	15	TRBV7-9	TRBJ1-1	TGTGCCAGCAGCCCCATAGGGGGTTTGAACACTGAAGCTTTCTTT	CASSPIGGLNTEAFF
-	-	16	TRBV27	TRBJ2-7	TGTGCCAGCAGTTTAGGTATTCCGATACGAGGTTACGAGCAGTACTTC	CASSLGIPIRGYEQYF
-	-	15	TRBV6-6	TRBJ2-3	TGTGCCAGCAGTTACGACGAGGGGACTCGGGATACGCAGTATTTT	CASSYDEGTRDTQYF
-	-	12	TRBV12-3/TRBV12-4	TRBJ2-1	TGTGCCAGCAGTCTTGGGGTGGATGAGCAGTTCTTC	CASSLGVDEQFF